This passage covers 29 T cell receptor beta chains from one sample sequenced in a study of OX40 agonist ivuxolimab in advanced cancers. Sequenced by immunoSEQ multiplex PCR; TCRdb stores in-frame clones only, minus some. This sample has roughly 100,000 clones; around 85% occur once, and the top ten carry around 1.6%. Here the sequenced sample was CD4+ or CD8+ T cells sorted from blood, taken in a trial of the OX40 agonist ivuxolimab. All receptors derive from an adult with an advanced solid tumor such as melanoma, head and neck, liver or kidney cancer.

V is TRBV6-4 and J is TRBJ2-1, with 12 bases that match TRBD2. The V and J ends lost 4 bases and 7 bases, in that order; junction bases with no gene match: 8. The V gene's germline CDR1 is MRHNA and CDR2 SNTAGT. The CDR3 runs 16 residues. Here the CDR3 DNA reads TGTGCCAGCAGTGTTATTGGGACTAGCGGGTGGAATGAGCAGTTCTTC. Its translation: CASSVIGTSGWNEQFF.

This sequence joins TRBV7-2 and TRBJ2-5; D is uncertain. CDR3 length equals 11 residues. Germline CDR1 SGHTA, CDR2 FQGNSA. V was shortened by 5 bases and J by 3 bases, with 4 bases between the two germline ends. This chain's CDR3 is CASSREETQYF. The CDR3 bases are TGTGCCAGCAGCCGCGAAGAGACCCAGTACTTC.

The V and J genes are TRBV18 and TRBJ2-3; D is undetermined. Germline CDR1 KGHSH, CDR2 LQKENI. V lost 1 base and J lost 4, with 6 bases in between. This CDR3 is 13 amino acids long. CDR3 coding DNA: TGTGCCAGCTCACCACAGGTAGCAGATACGCAGTATTTT. Translation: CASSPQVADTQYF.

The gene calls are TRBV6-6 and TRBJ1-4; D is perhaps TRBD1 (5 bases). The CDR3 loop spans 14 amino acids. V was shortened by 2 bases and J by 5 bases, with 9 bases between the two germline ends. Germline V gene data show CDR1 as MNHNY and CDR2 as SVGAGI (reference sequence). The CDR3 here is CASSYGKGNEKLFF. The DNA for the CDR3 is TGTGCCAGCAGTTACGGGAAGGGGAATGAAAAACTGTTTTTT.

This clone was detected only once. The chain joins TRBV28 to TRBJ2-3; TRBD2 agrees at 10 bases. Germline CDR1 reads MDHEN; CDR2 reads SYDVKM. CDR3 size: 14 residues. V dropped 7 bases and J dropped 4; count of bases not matched to a gene: 5. The DNA of the CDR3 is TGTGCCAGCAAGAGCGGGGGGGCGTCAGATACGCAGTATTTT. Its translation is CASKSGGASDTQYF.

This chain uses TRBV5-1 with TRBJ2-3; TRBD1 agrees at 9 bases. This CDR3 is 14 amino acids long. Germline CDR1 and CDR2: SGHRS and YFSETQ. Trimming at V came to 4 bases and at J to 4 bases, leaving 4 bases not matched to a gene. This chain's CDR3 is CASSPGQGADTQYF. Written as DNA, the CDR3 is TGCGCCAGCAGCCCGGGACAGGGAGCAGATACGCAGTATTTT. Drawing the rest from reference TRBV5-1 and TRBJ2-3, the complete variable domain is KAGVTQTPRYLIKTRGQQVTLSCSPISGHRSVSWYQQTPGQGLQFLFEYFSETQRNKGNFPGRFSGRQFSNSRSEMNVSTLELGDSALYLCASSPGQGADTQYFGPGTRLTVL.

J is TRBJ2-3 and V is TRBV5-1; 8 nucleotides agree with TRBD2. The CDR3 extends over 18 amino acids. V lost 0 bases, J lost 7 bases, and 16 bases stayed unmatched. The germline V gene encodes CDR1 SGHRS and CDR2 YFSETQ. The CDR3 reads CASSLVQGGSGSQYTQYF. CDR3 DNA: TGCGCCAGCAGCTTGGTGCAAGGAGGGAGCGGGAGTCAATATACGCAGTATTTT.

The chain recombines TRBV2 with TRBJ1-5, with D unclear. CDR1 is SNHLY, CDR2 FYNNEI, per germline. The CDR3 is made up of 15 amino acids. V lost 2 bases and J 1 base, leaving 9 bases between the germline ends. The CDR3, as DNA: TGTGCCAGCAGTGAAACGGGATTGAGCAATCAGCCCCAGCATTTT. Translating it yields CASSETGLSNQPQHF.

The chain's CDR3 is CASSGPGQNTGELFF. Here the CDR3 DNA reads TGTGCCAGCAGTGGTCCGGGACAGAACACCGGGGAGCTGTTTTTT. The genes are TRBV2 and TRBJ2-2; D is possibly TRBD1 (6 bases). The CDR3 extends over 15 amino acids. V lost 4 bases to trimming and J lost 1 base, with 10 bases between them. Germline CDR1 is SNHLY and CDR2 is FYNNEI.

This rearrangement joins TRBV6-5 to TRBJ1-5; TRBD1 might be the D (5 bases). Trimming shortened V by 7 bases and J by 1 base, and 14 bases separated the two germline ends. CDR3 length: 15 amino acids. The germline V gene has CDR1 MNHEY and CDR2 SVGAGI. CDR3 nucleotides: TGTGCCAGCAAGGACCTTCGGGGGAGCAATCAGCCCCAGCATTTT. Its protein is CASKDLRGSNQPQHF.

The V call is TRBV28, the J call TRBJ2-3, with TRBD2 matching over 14 bases. Germline-derived CDR1 and CDR2 are MDHEN and SYDVKM. Trimming took 5 bases from V and 2 from J; bases not matched to a gene: 6. The CDR3 has 17 residues. The CDR3, as DNA: TGTGCCAGCAGTCTCCTGGGACTAGCGGGAGACACAGATACGCAGTATTTT. Translation gives CASSLLGLAGDTDTQYF.

The V and J genes are TRBV29-1 and TRBJ2-4, with D perhaps matching TRBD1 (6 bases). Germline CDR1 SQVTM, CDR2 ANQGSEA. The CDR3 length is 12 residues. V gave up 6 bases and J gave up 9 bases, with 15 bases separating them. The CDR3 coding sequence is TGCAGCGTACTCTCAGGGGTCGCCATTCAGTACTTC. Its protein is CSVLSGVAIQYF.

The J gene is TRBJ1-5, the V gene TRBV2; D gene ambiguous. The CDR3 covers 15 residues. Germline V gene lookup returns CDR1 SNHLY and CDR2 FYNNEI. Trimming pared 8 bases from V and 3 bases from J, leaving 17 bases between. The CDR3 nucleotides are TGTGCCAGCGCCGAAAGCCGGGCCCCCAATCAGCCCCAGCATTTT. This gives the protein CASAESRAPNQPQHF. Combining the CDR3 with reference TRBV2 and TRBJ1-5 gives the whole variable domain EPEVTQTPSHQVTQMGQEVILRCVPISNHLYFYWYRQILGQKVEFLVSFYNNEISEKSEIFDDQFSVERPDGSNFTLKIRSTKLEDSAMYFCASAESRAPNQPQHFGDGTRLSIL.

This chain connects TRBV19 to TRBJ2-3, with TRBD2 matching 8 bases. Unmatched junction bases numbered 7, after V lost 5 bases and J lost 3 bases. CDR1 and CDR2 from the germline V gene are LNHDA and SQIVND (reference sequence). The CDR3 length is 15 residues. The chain's CDR3 is CASSLAGSGTDTQYF. CDR3 DNA: TGTGCCAGTAGTCTAGCGGGCTCAGGGACAGATACGCAGTATTTT.

V gene TRBV28 combines with J gene TRBJ1-5, with D maybe TRBD1 (5 bases). CDR1 and CDR2 from the germline V gene are MDHEN and SYDVKM. The CDR3 spans 15 residues. Trimming pared 8 bases from V and 2 bases from J, leaving 16 bases between. The chain's CDR3 is CASGAGGGRNQPQHF. In DNA, the CDR3 is TGTGCCAGCGGGGCGGGGGGAGGCCGCAATCAGCCCCAGCATTTT.

V and J are TRBV27 and TRBJ2-7; either TRBD1 or TRBD2 may supply D (5 bases each). Per germline, CDR1 MNHEY and CDR2 SMNVEV (reference sequence). Trimming removed 7 bases at V and 4 bases at J, with 26 bases between. CDR3 length: 17 residues. The CDR3 here is CASIPRGYPTGVYEQYF. CDR3 sequence (DNA): TGTGCCAGCATACCCCGAGGGTATCCAACAGGCGTATACGAGCAGTACTTC.

This chain connects TRBV5-1 to TRBJ1-5; TRBD1 might be the D (6 bases). Trimming cost V 4 bases and J 5 bases, with 16 bases left between them. The CDR3 extends over 15 amino acids. In germline, CDR1 is SGHRS, CDR2 YFSETQ. This CDR3 reads CASSTLRTEDQPQHF. The CDR3, as DNA: TGCGCCAGCAGCACCCTGCGGACAGAGGATCAGCCCCAGCATTTT.

This clone was found once. The chain uses TRBV4-3 and TRBJ2-2, with a tentative D call TRBD2 (7 bases). CDR1 and CDR2 (germline): LGHNA, YSLEER. With 0 bases removed from V and 4 bases from J, the gap between germline ends came to 21 bases. The CDR3 extends over 19 amino acids. The CDR3 protein is CASSQDPPKGGGSTGELFF. CDR3 DNA: TGCGCCAGCAGCCAAGATCCCCCGAAGGGGGGCGGGAGCACCGGGGAGCTGTTTTTT.

The genes are TRBV29-1 and TRBJ2-1; the D is unclear. This CDR3 contains 10 residues. Trimming took off 7 bases at V and 7 bases at J, with 8 bases between the two ends. Germline V gene data show CDR1 as SQVTM and CDR2 as ANQGSEA. The CDR3 DNA sequence: TGCAGCGCTGGATGGAATGAGCAGTTCTTC. Amino acids: CSAGWNEQFF.

V is TRBV5-1 and J is TRBJ1-1; 7 bases line up with TRBD1. Germline V gene sequence: CDR1 SGHRS, CDR2 YFSETQ. Losses at the gene ends were 4 bases for V and 10 bases for J; bases not matched to a gene: 10. This CDR3 comprises 13 residues. The CDR3 sequence is CASSPGTALGAFF. The DNA of the CDR3 is TGCGCCAGCAGCCCCGGGACAGCCTTAGGAGCTTTCTTT.

This clone has just a few counts. V is TRBV5-1 and J is TRBJ1-1; 9 nucleotides match TRBD1. J lost 0 bases, V lost 4 bases, and 4 bases had no gene match. The CDR3 spans 15 residues. Germline values: CDR1 SGHRS, CDR2 YFSETQ. The CDR3 DNA is TGCGCCAGCAGCAAACAGGGGGCCCTGAACACTGAAGCTTTCTTT. Encoded protein: CASSKQGALNTEAFF.

This chain links TRBV7-3 with TRBJ1-1; D possibly corresponds to TRBD1 (6 bases). V was pared by 5 bases and J by 2 bases, with 15 bases between. The CDR3 spans 15 residues. The germline V gene has CDR1 SGHTA and CDR2 FQGTGA. The CDR3 DNA reads as TGTGCCAGCAGCCTCGGTGGGGGGGCCAACACTGAAGCTTTCTTT. This encodes CASSLGGGANTEAFF.

This rearrangement joins TRBV10-3 to TRBJ2-1, with D hard to call. The CDR3 spans 13 residues. Germline assignment: CDR1 ENHRY and CDR2 SYGVKD. The V end lost 4 bases, the J end lost 5 bases, and 9 bases lay between the germline ends. CDR3 in amino acids: CAISVETHNEQFF. The CDR3 nucleotides are TGTGCCATCAGTGTTGAGACGCACAATGAGCAGTTCTTC.

The rearrangement links TRBV19 to TRBJ1-4, with D perhaps matching TRBD1 (5 bases). CDR1 and CDR2 from the germline V gene are LNHDA and SQIVND (reference sequence). Trimming pared 4 bases from V and 7 bases from J, leaving 16 bases between. The CDR3 is made up of 15 amino acids. CDR3 loop: CASSKDSLSGEKLFF. The CDR3 nucleotides read TGTGCCAGTAGTAAAGACAGCCTCTCGGGTGAAAAACTGTTTTTT.

CDR3 residues: CASSPRFGFSAGELFF. The CDR3 nucleotides are TGTGCCAGCTCACCACGATTCGGTTTTAGTGCCGGGGAGCTGTTTTTT. The chain links TRBV18 to TRBJ2-2, with unresolved D. V lost 1 base, J lost 6 bases, and 15 bases lay in between. The CDR3 sequence is 16 residues long. Germline assignment: CDR1 KGHSH and CDR2 LQKENI. Full variable domain (rest looked up from reference TRBV18 and TRBJ2-2): NAGVMQNPRHLVRRRGQEARLRCSPMKGHSHVYWYRQLPEEGLKFMVYLQKENIIDESGMPKERFSAEFPKEGPSILRIQQVVRGDSAAYFCASSPRFGFSAGELFFGEGSRLTVL.

DNA of the CDR3: TGCAGCGTGCTCGTTCAGGGTTCCAATCAGCCCCAGCATTTT. This encodes CSVLVQGSNQPQHF. The chain couples TRBV29-1 to TRBJ1-5, with D perhaps TRBD1 (5 bases). The CDR3 sequence is 14 residues long. Trimming removed 6 bases at V and 3 bases at J, with 15 bases between. The germline V gene has CDR1 SQVTM and CDR2 ANQGSEA.

The rearrangement links TRBV28 to TRBJ1-4; D call uncertain. The V and J ends lost 6 bases and 8 bases respectively, with 10 bases between them. The CDR3 consists of 12 residues. Germline V lookup: CDR1 MDHEN, CDR2 SYDVKM. Here the CDR3 reads CASSLGREKLFF. In DNA, the CDR3 is TGTGCCAGCAGCCTCGGGCGGGAAAAACTGTTTTTT.

The J gene is TRBJ2-7, the V gene TRBV19, with 8 bases aligning to TRBD1. CDR1 and CDR2 from the germline V gene are LNHDA and SQIVND (reference sequence). V gave up 4 bases and J gave up 0 bases; unmatched junction bases: 8. The CDR3 has 16 residues. CDR3 DNA sequence: TGTGCCAGTAGTAAACGGACAGGGCGGCTCTCCTACGAGCAGTACTTC. Protein sequence: CASSKRTGRLSYEQYF.

The CDR3 bases are TGCGCCAGCAGCTTCAGGCCCGTCGGGCAGGGGACCCCGGGGGAGACCCAGTACTTC. This sequence encodes CASSFRPVGQGTPGETQYF. This rearrangement joins TRBV5-1 to TRBJ2-5; D is perhaps TRBD1 (6 bases). V was pared by 2 bases and J by 5 bases, with 28 bases between. CDR3 length: 19 amino acids. Germline CDR1 reads SGHRS; CDR2 reads YFSETQ.